These 6 T cell receptor beta chains came from one sample sequenced in a study of T cell changes during pregnancy in multiple sclerosis. Generated by immunoSEQ multiplex PCR, the TCRdb table keeps only in-frame clones and is missing some. This sample carries over 10,000 clones, 86% of them seen once, and the ten largest clones take roughly 14%. The sample here was CD8+ T cells from peripheral blood mononuclear cells, taken in the second trimester of pregnancy. The receptors here all came from a female donor in good health, enrolled as a control in a pregnancy study.

Comments on this clone: Additional DNA sequences in this sample encode the identical CDR3. This sequence joins TRBV5-4 and TRBJ2-7; unclear D gene. CDR1 and CDR2 (germline): SGHNT, YYREEE (reference sequence). Trimming cost V 0 bases and J 2 bases, with 12 bases left between them. The CDR3 extends over 15 amino acids. CDR3 protein: CASSLEETGAYEQYF. DNA for the CDR3: TGTGCCAGCAGCTTGGAGGAGACTGGAGCCTACGAGCAGTACTTC.

V usage is TRBV9 and J usage is TRBJ2-3; no definite D call. Germline assignment: CDR1 SGDLS and CDR2 YYNGEE. This CDR3 has 15 residues. V was cut by 2 bases and J by 1 base, with 11 bases left in between. CDR3 residues: CASSVSLGGTDTQYF. The CDR3 nucleotides are TGTGCCAGCAGCGTCTCCCTCGGAGGCACAGATACGCAGTATTTT.

The chain has TRBV7-6 and TRBJ1-5, with 12 nucleotides matching TRBD1. The junction had 5 bases not matched to a gene; V was cut back by 5 bases and J by 6 bases. This CDR3 has 15 residues. Germline loops: CDR1 SGHVS, CDR2 FNYEAQ. The CDR3 sequence is CASSPGTGGTQPQHF. CDR3 nucleotides: TGTGCCAGCAGCCCCGGGACAGGGGGCACTCAGCCCCAGCATTTT.

This chain links TRBV19 with TRBJ1-2, with 11 bases matching TRBD1. With 3 bases clipped from V and 6 bases from J, the junction kept 12 bases outside the gene matches. The CDR3 extends over 17 amino acids. The germline CDR1 and CDR2 sequences are LNHDA and SQIVND (reference sequence). The CDR3 spells CASSILGTGGIHNGYTF. The CDR3 DNA reads TGTGCCAGTAGTATCCTTGGGACAGGGGGGATACATAATGGCTACACCTTC.

The V and J genes are TRBV5-6 and TRBJ1-2, with 7 bases that match TRBD1. This CDR3 is built from 14 residues. Germline values: CDR1 SGHDT, CDR2 YYEEEE. The V and J ends lost 4 bases and 2 bases, in that order; junction bases with no gene match: 5. CDR3 amino acids: CASSEATGNYGYTF. DNA of the CDR3: TGTGCCAGCAGCGAAGCGACAGGGAACTATGGCTACACCTTC.

This rearrangement joins TRBV27 to TRBJ2-7; a possible D gene is TRBD2 (5 bases). Germline V gene lookup returns CDR1 MNHEY and CDR2 SMNVEV (reference sequence). This CDR3 spans 15 amino acids. V lost 3 bases, J lost 1 base, and 13 bases lay in between. This chain's CDR3 is CASSFDGDLSYEQYF. The CDR3 DNA follows: TGTGCCAGCAGTTTCGACGGGGATCTTTCCTACGAGCAGTACTTC.